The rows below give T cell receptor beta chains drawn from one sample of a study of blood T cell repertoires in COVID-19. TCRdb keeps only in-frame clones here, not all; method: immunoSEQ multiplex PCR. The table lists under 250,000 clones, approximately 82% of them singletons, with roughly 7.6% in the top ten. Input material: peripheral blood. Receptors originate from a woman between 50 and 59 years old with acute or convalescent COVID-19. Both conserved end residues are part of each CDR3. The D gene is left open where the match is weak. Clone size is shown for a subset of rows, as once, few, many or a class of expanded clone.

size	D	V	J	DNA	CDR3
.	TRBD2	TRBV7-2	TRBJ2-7	TGTGCCAGCGGACTAGCGGGAGGAGGTGGGTACGAGCAGTACTTC	CASGLAGGGGYEQYF
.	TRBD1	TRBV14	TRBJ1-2	TGTGCCAGCAGCCTCTTACAGGGGATGGGAGGCTACACCTTC	CASSLLQGMGGYTF
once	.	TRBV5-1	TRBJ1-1	TGCGCCAGCAGCCCTAACGGTTTTACTGAAGCTTTCTTT	CASSPNGFTEAFF
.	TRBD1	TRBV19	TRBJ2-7	TGTGCCAGTAGTCCTTCTAGGGGACAGGGTCCCCACGAGCAGTACTTC	CASSPSRGQGPHEQYF
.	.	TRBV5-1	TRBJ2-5	TGCGCCAGCAGCCTACCCTTGGCGGGGCTTACATCCCAGTACTTC	CASSLPLAGLTSQYF
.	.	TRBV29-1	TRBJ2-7	TGCAGCGCCGAGACAGTAACCTACGAGCAGTACTTC	CSAETVTYEQYF
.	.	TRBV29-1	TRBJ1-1	TGCAGCGTTGACTACGGGAACACTGAAGCTTTCTTT	CSVDYGNTEAFF
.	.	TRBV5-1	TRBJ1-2	TGCGCCAGCAGCTGGGCCCGGGGGGAGGCTAACTATGGCTACACCTTC	CASSWARGEANYGYTF
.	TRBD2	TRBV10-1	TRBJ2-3	TGCGCCAGCAGTTCCGGACGGGGACTAGCGGTGACAGATACGCAGTATTTT	CASSSGRGLAVTDTQYF
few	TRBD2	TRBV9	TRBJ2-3	TGTGCCAGCAGCGTCGGATCGGGACTAGGGGGTGGTACGCAGTATTTT	CASSVGSGLGGGTQYF
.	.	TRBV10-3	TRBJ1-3	TGTGCCATCCAGGCTGACTCTGGAAACACCATATATTTT	CAIQADSGNTIYF
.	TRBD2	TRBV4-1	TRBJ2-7	TGCGCCAGCAGCCCTACCCCTCTGGGACTAGCGGCCTACGAGCAGTACTTC	CASSPTPLGLAAYEQYF
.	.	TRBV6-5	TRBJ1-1	TGTGCCAGCAGTTACGGTGACCGGGGAGCTTTCTTT	CASSYGDRGAFF
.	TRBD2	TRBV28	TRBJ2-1	TGTGCCAGCAGTTGGGGCGGGAGGAATCTTTGGAATGAGCAGTTCTTC	CASSWGGRNLWNEQFF
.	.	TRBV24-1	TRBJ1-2	TGTGCCACCAGTGATCCTCAGGGAAGGGGCTACACCTTC	CATSDPQGRGYTF
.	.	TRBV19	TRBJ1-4	TGTGCCAGTAGCCCCGGGGGGGGATCCTCCCGGGGGGAAAAACTGTTTTTT	CASSPGGGSSRGEKLFF
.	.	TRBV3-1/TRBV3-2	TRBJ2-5	TGTGCCAGCAGTTCCAGGGGGGCGGAGACCCAGTACTTC	CASSSRGAETQYF
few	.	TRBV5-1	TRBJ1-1	TGCGCCAGCAGCTTGGGTGGCAGTACCACTGAAGCTTTCTTT	CASSLGGSTTEAFF
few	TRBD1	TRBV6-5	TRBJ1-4	TGTGCCAGCAGGGGACAGGGGAAAGAAAAACTGTTTTTT	CASRGQGKEKLFF
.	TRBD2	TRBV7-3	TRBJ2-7	TGTGCCAGCAGCCTCAATCGTTGGGGGGGCGAGCAGTACTTC	CASSLNRWGGEQYF
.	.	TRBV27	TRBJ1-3	TGTGCCAGCAGTTCCCAGGTGGGAAACACCATATATTTT	CASSSQVGNTIYF
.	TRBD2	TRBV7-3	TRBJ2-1	TGTGCCAGCAGCCCCCCCGGGACTAGCTACAATGAGCAGTTCTTC	CASSPPGTSYNEQFF
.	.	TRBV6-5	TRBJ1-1	TGTGCCAGCAGTTCAGGGATAAACACTGAAGCTTTCTTT	CASSSGINTEAFF
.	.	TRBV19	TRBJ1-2	TGTGCCAGTAGTATTGATCGAGCGTACCCCTATGGCTACACCTTC	CASSIDRAYPYGYTF
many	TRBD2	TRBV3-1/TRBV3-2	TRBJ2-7	TGTGCCAGCAGCCTCGGGAGGGTAGGGGAGCAGTACTTC	CASSLGRVGEQYF
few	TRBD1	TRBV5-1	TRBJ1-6	TGCGCCAGCAGCTTGGAGGGGACAGCTGTAAATTCACCCCTCCACTTT	CASSLEGTAVNSPLHF
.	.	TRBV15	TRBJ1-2	TGTGCCACCAGCAGAGATCTATGGACAGACTATGGCTACACCTTC	CATSRDLWTDYGYTF
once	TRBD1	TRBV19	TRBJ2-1	TGTGCCAGTAGGGAAGACAGGGCATCCTACAATGAGCAGTTCTTC	CASREDRASYNEQFF
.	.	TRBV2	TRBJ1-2	TGTGCCAGCAGTGATGAGGGCCAGGGGCCGCCGGCCGTCTACACCTTC	CASSDEGQGPPAVYTF
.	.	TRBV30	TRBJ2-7	TGTGCCTCTCGACTAAGAAAGGAAGCGGAGCAGTACTTC	CASRLRKEAEQYF
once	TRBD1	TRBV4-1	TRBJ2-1	TGCGCCAGCAGCCAAGATATCACCCGGACAGGCTATAATGAGCAGTTCTTC	CASSQDITRTGYNEQFF
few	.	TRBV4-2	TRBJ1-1	TGTGCCAGCAGCCAAGTGGAGTCCGAAGCTTTCTTT	CASSQVESEAFF
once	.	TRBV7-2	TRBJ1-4	TGTGCCAGCAGCTTCGGAGTGCGGGGAGGCCGAGGGAAACTGTTTTTT	CASSFGVRGGRGKLFF
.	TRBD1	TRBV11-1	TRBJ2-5	TGTGCCAGCAGCCCCTGGCAGGGGGCCGTACAAGAGACCCAGTACTTC	CASSPWQGAVQETQYF
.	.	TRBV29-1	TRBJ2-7	TGCAGCGCCCAGGCGGGGGCTACCTACGAGCAGTACTTC	CSAQAGATYEQYF
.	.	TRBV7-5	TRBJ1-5	TGTGCCAGAAGCTTAGCGACAGGGTGGTGCAATCAGCCCCAGCATTTT	CARSLATGWCNQPQHF
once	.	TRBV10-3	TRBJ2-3	TGTGCCACCGCGGGGGCCGGAACAGATACGCAGTATTTT	CATAGAGTDTQYF
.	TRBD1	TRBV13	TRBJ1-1	TGTGCCAGCAGCCGCAGGGGGCCGGTTAACACTGAAGCTTTCTTT	CASSRRGPVNTEAFF
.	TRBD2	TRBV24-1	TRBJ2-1	TGTGCCACCGGAATAGCGGGAGCAAACAATGAGCAGTTCTTC	CATGIAGANNEQFF
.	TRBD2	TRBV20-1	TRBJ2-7	TGCAGTGCTAGTAGGACTAGCGGGAGCAGTCTCTACGAGCAGTACTTC	CSASRTSGSSLYEQYF
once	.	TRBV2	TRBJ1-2	TGTGCCAGCTCGATTGGGTCCGGGGGGGGCTACACCTTC	CASSIGSGGGYTF
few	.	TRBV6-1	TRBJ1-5	TGTGCCAGCAGTGACCTCTCCCGGCAGCCCCAGCATTTT	CASSDLSRQPQHF
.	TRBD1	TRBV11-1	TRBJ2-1	TGTGCCAGCACCCCACTCCGGACAGGGACTTACAATGAGCAGTTCTTC	CASTPLRTGTYNEQFF
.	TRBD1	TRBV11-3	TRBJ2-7	TGTGCCAGCAGCGCCAGACAGGGGCTCGAGCAGTACTTC	CASSARQGLEQYF
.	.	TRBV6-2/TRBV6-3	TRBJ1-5	TGTGCCAGCAGTTCTGGACAGACTCAGCCCCAGCATTTT	CASSSGQTQPQHF
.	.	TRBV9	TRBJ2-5	TGTGCCAGCAGCCTCAGGGGCGGGGAGACCCAGTACTTC	CASSLRGGETQYF
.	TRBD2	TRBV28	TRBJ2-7	TGTGCCAGCAGTTTATTAGCTAGCGGGAGAACCCACGAGCAGTACTTC	CASSLLASGRTHEQYF
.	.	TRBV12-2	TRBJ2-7	TGTGCAAGTCGCTTAGAAGTCAGGGGCTGCTCCTACGAGCAGTACTTC	CASRLEVRGCSYEQYF
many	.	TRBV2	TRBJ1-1	TGTGCCAGCAATCCATTGAGGACTGAAGCTTTCTTT	CASNPLRTEAFF
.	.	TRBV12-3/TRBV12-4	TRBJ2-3	TGTGCCAGCGCACCCCGGGGGGCAGACACGCAGTATTTT	CASAPRGADTQYF
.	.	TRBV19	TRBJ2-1	TGTGCCAGTAAACTAACGTCTGCATACAATGAGCAGTTCTTC	CASKLTSAYNEQFF
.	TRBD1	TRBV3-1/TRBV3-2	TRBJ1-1	TGTGCCAGCAGCCTGGGGACAGGTAACACTGAAGCTTTCTTT	CASSLGTGNTEAFF
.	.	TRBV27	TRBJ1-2	TGTGCCAGCAGTTTGGAGCCAGGGCTCTATGGCTACACCTTC	CASSLEPGLYGYTF
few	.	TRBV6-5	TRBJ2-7	TGTGCCAGCAGTTCTAAAGGAGCCCGGTCGGGCGAGCAGTACTTC	CASSSKGARSGEQYF
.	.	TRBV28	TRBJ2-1	TGTGCCAGCAGTTTAAGGTCAGGGGCATCCAATGAGCAGTTCTTC	CASSLRSGASNEQFF